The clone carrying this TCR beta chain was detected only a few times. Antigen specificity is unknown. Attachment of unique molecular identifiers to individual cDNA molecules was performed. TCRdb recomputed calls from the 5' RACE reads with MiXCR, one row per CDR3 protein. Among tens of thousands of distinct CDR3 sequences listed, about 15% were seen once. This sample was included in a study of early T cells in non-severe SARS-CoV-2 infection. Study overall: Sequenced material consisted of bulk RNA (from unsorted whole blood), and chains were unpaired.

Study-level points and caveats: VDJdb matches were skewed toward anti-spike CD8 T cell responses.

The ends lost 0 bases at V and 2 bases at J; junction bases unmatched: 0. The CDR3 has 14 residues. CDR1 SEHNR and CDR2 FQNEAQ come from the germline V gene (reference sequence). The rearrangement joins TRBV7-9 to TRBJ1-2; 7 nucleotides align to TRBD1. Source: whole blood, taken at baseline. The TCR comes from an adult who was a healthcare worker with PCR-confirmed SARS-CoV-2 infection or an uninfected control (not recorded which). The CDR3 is CASSLADRNYGYTF. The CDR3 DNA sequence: TGTGCCAGCAGCTTAGCGGACAGGAACTATGGCTACACCTTC.